Each of the 17 T cell receptor beta chains below was sequenced from the same sample in a study of blood T cell dynamics during melanoma immunotherapy. The repertoire was sequenced with immunoSEQ multiplex PCR; TCRdb's copy has only in-frame clones and lacks some. Of some 13,000 clones listed, about 90% are singletons. The time point denotes: pre-treatment baseline. Material: effector memory CD8+ T cells from blood, obtained from a patient treated with checkpoint blockade. The receptors derive from a human donor with melanoma.

The rearrangement links TRBV2 to TRBJ1-1; no definite D call. Germline CDR1 SNHLY, CDR2 FYNNEI. The CDR3 covers 14 residues. Trimming shortened V by 2 bases and J by 1 base, and 8 bases separated the two germline ends. The CDR3 sequence: CASSETTANTEAFF. The CDR3 DNA reads TGTGCCAGCAGTGAAACGACGGCGAACACTGAAGCTTTCTTT.

The rearrangement links TRBV7-9 to TRBJ2-1, with 8 bases that match TRBD2. The CDR3 runs to 16 residues. Germline CDR1 SEHNR, CDR2 FQNEAQ (reference sequence). J gave up 9 bases and V 5 bases, and 15 bases lay outside the gene matches. CDR3 sequence reads: CASSGGREGRLLEQFF. The DNA for the CDR3 is TGTGCCAGCAGCGGGGGCCGGGAGGGCCGACTTCTTGAGCAGTTCTTC.

The V call is TRBV9, the J call TRBJ1-1, with 8 bases lining up with TRBD1. Trimming at V came to 3 bases and at J to 2 bases, leaving 18 bases not matched to a gene. Germline V gene lookup returns CDR1 SGDLS and CDR2 YYNGEE. The CDR3 loop spans 19 amino acids. The CDR3 loop reads CASSGTGQGPEYFNTEAFF. The CDR3 nucleotides are TGTGCCAGCAGCGGGACAGGACAGGGACCGGAATATTTCAACACTGAAGCTTTCTTT.

The chain carries TRBV19 and TRBJ1-1; the D is unclear. The CDR3 totals 15 residues. Trimming took off 3 bases at V and 5 bases at J, with 16 bases between the two ends. Germline values: CDR1 LNHDA, CDR2 SQIVND (reference sequence). The CDR3 region is CASSITRAGITEAFF. In DNA, the CDR3 is TGTGCCAGTAGTATTACAAGAGCAGGAATAACTGAAGCTTTCTTT. The full variable domain, rest sourced from reference TRBV19 and TRBJ1-1, is DGGITQSPKYLFRKEGQNVTLSCEQNLNHDAMYWYRQDPGQGLRLIYYSQIVNDFQKGDIAEGYSVSREKKESFPLTVTSAQKNPTAFYLCASSITRAGITEAFFGQGTRLTVV.

V is TRBV27 and J is TRBJ1-1; D call uncertain. This CDR3 has 13 residues. Trimming took off 2 bases at V and 2 bases at J, with 6 bases between the two ends. Germline values: CDR1 MNHEY, CDR2 SMNVEV (reference sequence). The CDR3 DNA is TGTGCCAGCAGTTTAATCGGAAACACTGAAGCTTTCTTT. This encodes CASSLIGNTEAFF.

The genes are TRBV28 and TRBJ2-5; 7 nucleotides agree with TRBD2. CDR1 is MDHEN and CDR2 is SYDVKM in the germline V gene. The CDR3 contains 17 residues. V lost 2 bases, J lost 2 bases, and 11 bases stayed unmatched. The CDR3 DNA sequence: TGTGCCAGCAGTTTACCATCTAGCGGAGGAGAGCAAGAGACCCAGTACTTC. Amino acids: CASSLPSSGGEQETQYF.

The chain carries TRBV10-3 and TRBJ2-3; 8 nucleotides match TRBD1. CDR1 and CDR2 (germline): ENHRY, SYGVKD. The CDR3 runs 14 residues. V lost 1 base, J lost 5 bases, and 2 bases stayed unmatched. Written as DNA, the CDR3 is TGTGCCATCAGTGAGTACAGGGGGGAAGATACGCAGTATTTT. This encodes CAISEYRGEDTQYF.

The chain combines TRBV9 with TRBJ2-1, with 11 bases fitting TRBD2. The CDR3 has 15 amino acids. The germline CDR1 and CDR2 sequences are SGDLS and YYNGEE. The V and J ends lost 2 bases and 7 bases, in that order; junction bases with no gene match: 5. Here the CDR3 DNA reads TGTGCCAGCAGCGTTAGCGGGAGGGCCGGAAATGAGCAGTTCTTC. This codes for CASSVSGRAGNEQFF.

The chain uses TRBV5-1 and TRBJ2-7; 8 positions agree with TRBD1. This CDR3 contains 17 residues. CDR1 and CDR2 (germline): SGHRS, YFSETQ. V gave up 3 bases and J gave up 0 bases; unmatched junction bases: 11. The CDR3 region has the DNA TGCGCCAGCAGCTGGGGGACAGGCGGCGACCTCTCCTACGAGCAGTACTTC. Encoded protein: CASSWGTGGDLSYEQYF.

CDR3 protein: CASSSWGSGRHTEAFF. The CDR3 region has the DNA TGTGCCAGCAGCTCCTGGGGCAGCGGCAGGCACACTGAAGCTTTCTTT. V usage is TRBV5-4 and J usage is TRBJ1-1; possible D gene TRBD1, 5 bases. The CDR3 runs to 16 residues. The V gene lost 3 bases and the J gene lost 3 bases, with 18 bases spanning the gap. CDR1 and CDR2 (germline): SGHNT, YYREEE (reference sequence).

This sequence joins TRBV7-9 and TRBJ2-2; 12 nucleotides match TRBD2. The germline V gene encodes CDR1 SEHNR and CDR2 FQNEAQ (reference sequence). There are 16 residues in the CDR3. V lost 4 bases, J lost 6 bases, and 6 bases stayed unmatched. DNA of the CDR3: TGTGCCAGCAGCTCGTCGACTAGCGGGAGAGCCGGGGAGCTGTTTTTT. Translated: CASSSSTSGRAGELFF.

The rearrangement joins TRBV29-1 to TRBJ2-2, with 7 bases identical to TRBD2. V dropped 4 bases and J dropped 2; count of bases not matched to a gene: 4. Germline-derived CDR1 and CDR2 are SQVTM and ANQGSEA. The CDR3 spans 14 residues. The CDR3 protein is CSVGLADNTGELFF. The CDR3 DNA is TGCAGCGTTGGTCTAGCGGACAACACCGGGGAGCTGTTTTTT.

The rearrangement joins TRBV7-2 to TRBJ2-3; perhaps TRBD1 as D (6 bases). Germline CDR1 reads SGHTA; CDR2 reads FQGNSA. The CDR3 runs 15 residues. Between the trimmed V and J ends, which lost 7 bases and 2 bases, there was a span of 16 bases. The CDR3 sequence is CASKAFWTDTDTQYF. CDR3 nucleotides: TGTGCCAGCAAAGCTTTCTGGACAGACACAGATACGCAGTATTTT.

The CDR3 region is CASSPGTGGLKNTQYF. The DNA of the CDR3 is TGTGCCAGCTCACCTGGGACAGGGGGGCTTAAAAATACGCAGTATTTT. The gene calls are TRBV18 and TRBJ2-3, with 11 bases aligning to TRBD1. The CDR3 is 16 amino acids. CDR1 and CDR2 (germline): KGHSH, LQKENI. With 3 bases clipped from V and 7 bases from J, the junction kept 9 bases outside the gene matches.

CDR3 in amino acids: CASSPLYVAGEQYF. DNA of the CDR3: TGCGCCAGCAGCCCCTTATACGTGGCCGGCGAGCAGTACTTC. The V call is TRBV5-1, the J call TRBJ2-7, with no clear D. The V end was cut by 4 bases, the J end by 6 bases, with 17 bases between. CDR1 is SGHRS and CDR2 is YFSETQ in the germline V gene. There are 14 residues in the CDR3.

This clone was recorded only once. V usage is TRBV7-9 and J usage is TRBJ2-7; TRBD2 matches at 10 bases. The CDR3 runs 14 residues. Germline V gene sequence: CDR1 SEHNR, CDR2 FQNEAQ (reference sequence). Unmatched junction bases numbered 8, after V lost 5 bases and J lost 7 bases. In DNA, the CDR3 is TGTGCCAGCAGCGAGGGACTAGCGTATGAGGAGCAGTACTTC. It yields the protein CASSEGLAYEEQYF.

The rearrangement links TRBV27 to TRBJ2-1, with 13 bases identical to TRBD2. Germline loops: CDR1 MNHEY, CDR2 SMNVEV (reference sequence). Trimming removed 8 bases from V and 4 bases from J; junction bases left unmatched: 2. CDR3 length: 14 residues. The CDR3 sequence: CASGTSGAYNEQFF. The CDR3 coding sequence is TGTGCCAGCGGGACTAGCGGGGCTTACAATGAGCAGTTCTTC.